This TCR beta chain was obtained from a study of monozygotic twins with inflammatory bowel disease. Each TCR library used 3500 ng of total RNA. TCRdb re-called the 5' RACE reads and gives one entry per CDR3 protein, without DNA. In total, the table holds 300,000 to 450,000 distinct CDR3 sequences. Germline V gene sequence: CDR1 LGHNA, CDR2 YNFKEQ. This CDR3 has 13 amino acids. This clonotype originated in a human donor with ulcerative colitis or Crohn's disease, or a healthy co-twin of an affected twin (not recorded which). Sequences were obtained from blood. This chain links TRBV4-2 with TRBJ2-1. The CDR3 region is CASSQPVENEQFF.